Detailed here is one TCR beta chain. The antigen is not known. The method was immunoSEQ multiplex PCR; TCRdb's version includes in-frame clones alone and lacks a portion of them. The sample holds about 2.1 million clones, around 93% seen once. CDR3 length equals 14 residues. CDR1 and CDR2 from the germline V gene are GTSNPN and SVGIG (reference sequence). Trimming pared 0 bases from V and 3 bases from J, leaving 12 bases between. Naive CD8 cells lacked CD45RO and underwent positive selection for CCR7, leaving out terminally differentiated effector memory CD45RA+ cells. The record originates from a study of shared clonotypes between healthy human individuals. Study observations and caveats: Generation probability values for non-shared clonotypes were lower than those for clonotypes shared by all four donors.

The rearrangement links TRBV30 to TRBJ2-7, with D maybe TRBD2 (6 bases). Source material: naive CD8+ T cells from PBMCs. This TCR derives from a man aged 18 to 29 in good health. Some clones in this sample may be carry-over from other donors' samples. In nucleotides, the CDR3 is TGTGCCTGGAGTGTGGGTAGGAGGGTCTACGAGCAGTACTTC. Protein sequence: CAWSVGRRVYEQYF.